In its sample, the clone carrying this T cell receptor (beta chain) was seen a few times. This sample was included in a study of graft-versus-host responses after intestinal transplantation. The protocol was immunoSEQ multiplex PCR, while the TCRdb copy is restricted to in-frame clones and leaves out a portion. In the table there are around 20,000 clones, roughly 30% of which are singletons. Investigators plated approximately 200,000 CFSE-labeled responder cells together with approximately 200,000 irradiated stimulator cells labeled with violet dye. This CDR3 spans 16 amino acids. Germline values: CDR1 SGHVS, CDR2 FNYEAQ. V dropped 3 bases and J dropped 2; count of bases not matched to a gene: 3.

The sample consisted of alloreactive CD8+ T cells from a mixed lymphocyte reaction culture, taken before intestinal transplant. Documented subset: CFSE-low proliferating T cells sorted from approximately 6-day pre-transplant mixed lymphocyte reaction (GvH or HvG direction). This clonotype was obtained from a human patient who received an intestinal transplant. The chain is built from TRBV7-6 and TRBJ2-3; TRBD2 matches 12 bases. CDR3 loop: CASSFRLAGDTDTQYF. CDR3 coding DNA: TGTGCCAGCAGCTTCCGACTAGCGGGGGACACAGATACGCAGTATTTT.